This T cell receptor beta chain emerged from a study of early T cells in non-severe SARS-CoV-2 infection (dated by TCRdb to about 2021). Some background on the complete study: Because TCR sequencing was done on bulk RNA from unsorted whole blood, the alpha and beta chains could not be paired. Overall results and qualifications from the work: VDJdb matching was skewed toward anti-spike CD8 responses and likely underestimated virus-specific expansions by missing private and CD4 specificities.

Receptor amplification or capture employed 5' RACE. Sequencing instrument: NextSeq 500. The TCR library protocol attached unique molecular identifiers to individual cDNA molecules to correct for sequencing error and PCR bias. Both TCR alpha and beta chains were sequenced, and tight co-correlation was observed between alpha and beta sequence abundances in each sample. In the authors' own workflow: Decombinator V4 was used to perform V gene, J gene and CDR3 annotation of TCR sequences. TCRs were defined as expanded if a significant change between any two time points was detected under a Poisson model with p below 0.0001. Abundances of TCRs were expressed as counts per million after normalisation to the total number of TCRs sequenced in each sample. MAIT TCRs were defined by TRAV1-2 paired with TRAJ12, TRAJ20 or TRAJ33, and iNKT TCRs by TRAV10 paired with TRAJ18. A search of VDJdb, accessed on 1 November 2021, was run for TCRs annotated to CMV, EBV and SARS-CoV-2, with TCRs annotated for multiple antigens excluded. The public sequencing data were trimmed at Q25 with fastp and processed into clonotypes with MiXCR by TCRdb, which kept only in-frame beta chains. Duplicate CDR3 protein sequences are folded into a single record with the most common DNA and genes. V and J calls and clone size were set by TCRdb, not the authors. The table for this sample lists 55,000 to 75,000 distinct CDR3 sequences; roughly 8.4% of them were counted only once. Of the sample, around 3.4% falls within the top ten clones.

Worth noting for this clonotype: Its cognate antigen has yet to be identified. Nothing much larger sits one base from this clone, and base qualities are not available.

A case-control design nested within a healthcare worker cohort in London, UK, was used, with weekly nasopharyngeal swab PCR tests and blood sampling performed. Healthcare workers were enrolled in the week of the UK lockdown, from 23 to 31 March 2020, and were followed every week for up to 16 weeks. CDR1 and CDR2 (SGHTA, FQGTGA) derive from the germline V gene. At the junction V is shortened by 2 bases and J by 6 bases; bases outside the gene matches: 2. The cysteine opens and the phenylalanine closes a CDR3 of 14 amino acids. Only CDR3 DNA is held: 42 bases, read in frame from base 1. The specimen sequenced was whole blood. The chain uses TRBV7-3 and TRBJ2-1, and TRBD1 aligns with 9 junction nucleotides. This sequence originates from an adult who was a healthcare worker with PCR-confirmed SARS-CoV-2 infection or an uninfected control (not recorded which). The sequenced DNA: TGTGCCAGCAGCTTAGACAGGGGGATCAATGAGCAGTTCTTC. Translated, it reads CASSLDRGINEQFF.